This TCR beta chain emerged from a study of cytomegalovirus exposure and HLA in healthy donors. The overall study: Earlier, 117 million unique TCR beta sequences were recovered from roughly 200 million T cells by an analysis. Study results and limitations: A later analysis found common viral pathogens apparently linked to several of the most significant clusters.

Notes on this clone: The antigen remains unidentified.

60 Vbeta and 13 Jbeta primers were used in PCR. Sequenced by immunoSEQ multiplex PCR; TCRdb stores in-frame clones only, minus some. The repertoire holds 150,000 or so clones, with over 70% as singletons. V was pared by 1 base and J by 0 bases, with 1 base of the junction left unmatched. The CDR3 contains 15 residues. Germline V CDR1 and CDR2: LGHNA, YNFKEQ. The receptor was derived from a man aged 25-45 years in good health and CMV-seronegative. This chain links TRBV4-2 with TRBJ1-1, with 8 nucleotides matching TRBD1. Specimen: PBMCs. The CDR3 DNA follows: TGTGCCAGCAGCCAAGGGGACAGGATGAACACTGAAGCTTTCTTT. Protein sequence: CASSQGDRMNTEAFF.